Below, one TCR beta chain is given with its context. The sample belongs to a study of blood T cell repertoires in COVID-19. In the study overall: COVID-19 samples from acute and convalescent phases originated in the United States, Italy and Spain. PBMCs, B-cell-depleted T cells, or T cells provided the cDNA or gDNA that made up the material.

Germline CDR1 is MNHEY and CDR2 is SVGEGT. Trimming cost V 5 bases and J 4 bases, with 3 bases left between them. The CDR3 runs 11 residues. Those enrolled in Seattle joined during active infection and were followed longitudinally afterward. Original methodology: Nucleated cell counts were estimated from reference gene primer amplification. The table came from immunoSEQ multiplex PCR; TCRdb's copy has only in-frame clones and leaves some out. The V and J calls and clone size come from that table; D and trimming were worked out from the DNA. The top ten hold 15% to 20% of the sample, which has some 59,000 clones, 80% seen once.

The sequenced material came from peripheral blood. The rearrangement uses TRBV6-2 or TRBV6-3 and TRBJ2-1; D is undetermined. The clonotype was recovered from a man aged 25 to 40 with COVID-19, enrolled during active disease. The CDR3 sequence is CASSTYNEQFF. The CDR3 DNA follows: TGTGCCAGCAGTACTTACAATGAGCAGTTCTTC.